This T cell receptor beta chain was identified during a study of shared clonotypes between healthy human individuals. Comments on this clone: Its matching antigen is unknown.

TCRdb keeps only in-frame clones here, not all; method: immunoSEQ multiplex PCR. The sample shows 2 million to 2.5 million clones, almost 96% of them seen only once. CDR1 is MGHRA and CDR2 is YSYEKL in the germline V gene. This CDR3 has 17 amino acids. The V and J ends lost 4 bases and 0 bases respectively, with 17 bases between them. Study-wide points: Several donors held about 5% of naive CD4 clonotypes in common.

This chain joins TRBV4-1 and TRBJ2-3; a possible D gene is TRBD2 (6 bases). Material for sequencing was naive CD4+ T cells sorted from blood. Stated subset: CD45RA+ positively selected. This TCR came from a man between 18 and 29 years old in good health. CDR3 nucleotide sequence: TGCGCCAGCAGCCCGGAACTGCCGGGGGTGAGCACAGATACGCAGTATTTT. This sequence encodes CASSPELPGVSTDTQYF.